A single sample gave rise to the 27 T cell receptor beta chains below, sequenced in a study of shared clonotypes between healthy human individuals. As defined, naive CD8 cells were CD45RO-negative and positively selected for CCR7, with terminally differentiated effector memory CD45RA+ cells excluded. The table came from immunoSEQ multiplex PCR; TCRdb's copy has only in-frame clones and leaves some out. Of about 2.1 million clones listed, 93% are singletons. Sequenced material: naive CD8+ T cells from PBMCs. These receptors originate from a man aged 18 to 35 in good health. Some clones in this sample may be carry-over from other donors' samples.

The chain employs TRBV4-1 and TRBJ1-1; D unclear. The CDR3 spans 15 residues. From germline, CDR1 is MGHRA and CDR2 YSYEKL. V was clipped by 0 bases and J by 3 bases, with 11 bases between them. The CDR3, as DNA: TGCGCCAGCAGCCAAGATTTCCGGATATACACTGAAGCTTTCTTT. Translating it yields CASSQDFRIYTEAFF.

This chain links TRBV29-1 with TRBJ2-1; D perhaps matches TRBD2 (5 bases). The length of the CDR3 is 13 residues. CDR1 is SQVTM, CDR2 ANQGSEA, per germline. V lost 5 bases and J lost 0, with 8 bases in between. CDR3 region: CSVTGISYNEQFF. As DNA, the CDR3 is TGCAGCGTTACCGGGATCTCCTACAATGAGCAGTTCTTC.

In DNA form, the CDR3 reads TGTGCCAGCGATAGAGGAGGGCCGGAGGCGCAGTTCTTC. Protein: CASDRGGPEAQFF. The V and J genes are TRBV7-8 and TRBJ2-1; a possible D gene is TRBD2 (6 bases). Germline loops: CDR1 SGHVS, CDR2 FQNEAQ. Trimming took 8 bases from V and 12 from J, leaving 20 bases between them. CDR3 length: 13 amino acids. Drawing the rest from reference TRBV7-8 and TRBJ2-1, the complete variable domain is GAGVSQSPRYKVAKRGQDVALRCDPISGHVSLFWYQQALGQGPEFLTYFQNEAQLDKSGLPSDRFFAERPEGSVSTLKIQRTQQEDSAVYLCASDRGGPEAQFFGPGTRLTVL.

The DNA of the CDR3 is TGTGCCAGCAGCCGAGGGGCAGGGCGTAGCACAGATACGCAGTATTTT. Its translation is CASSRGAGRSTDTQYF. The chain links TRBV7-8 to TRBJ2-3; possibly TRBD1 or TRBD2 for D (5 bases each). V gave up 5 bases and J gave up 0 bases, with 15 bases separating them. The germline V gene encodes CDR1 SGHVS and CDR2 FQNEAQ. The length of the CDR3 is 16 residues.

V usage is TRBV7-8 and J usage is TRBJ2-5; TRBD1 matches at 7 bases. The germline V gene encodes CDR1 SGHVS and CDR2 FQNEAQ. There are 14 residues in the CDR3. The V and J ends lost 4 bases and 1 base, in that order; junction bases with no gene match: 3. CDR3 in DNA: TGTGCCAGCAGCTCCCGGACAGGCCAAGAGACCCAGTACTTC. Its translation: CASSSRTGQETQYF. The whole variable domain, remainder taken from reference TRBV7-8 and TRBJ2-5, is GAGVSQSPRYKVAKRGQDVALRCDPISGHVSLFWYQQALGQGPEFLTYFQNEAQLDKSGLPSDRFFAERPEGSVSTLKIQRTQQEDSAVYLCASSSRTGQETQYFGPGTRLLVL.

The chain combines TRBV19 with TRBJ2-7; 12 bases agree with TRBD2. The V gene's germline CDR1 is LNHDA and CDR2 SQIVND (reference sequence). The CDR3 covers 15 residues. V dropped 1 base and J dropped 6; count of bases not matched to a gene: 4. DNA for the CDR3: TGTGCCAGTAGTATAGCGGCTAGCGGGAGGGCCGAGCAGTACTTC. It is translated as CASSIAASGRAEQYF.

This chain joins TRBV10-3 and TRBJ2-5; a possible D gene is TRBD1 (5 bases). CDR1 is ENHRY, CDR2 SYGVKD, per germline. V dropped 2 bases and J dropped 1 base, with 17 bases sitting between them. The CDR3 spans 17 residues. CDR3 in amino acids: CAISEKLMDKFQETQYF. The CDR3 DNA reads as TGTGCCATCAGTGAGAAACTTATGGACAAGTTCCAAGAGACCCAGTACTTC.

V is TRBV10-2 and J is TRBJ2-7; D gene uncertain. V was pared by 6 bases and J by 5 bases, with 5 bases between. Germline V gives CDR1 WSHSY, CDR2 SAAADI. The CDR3 is made up of 10 amino acids. Here the CDR3 reads CASRSDEQYF. As DNA, the CDR3 is TGCGCCAGCAGATCAGACGAGCAGTACTTC.

V usage is TRBV28 and J usage is TRBJ2-5; D is uncertain. Germline assignment: CDR1 MDHEN and CDR2 SYDVKM. V lost 2 bases to trimming and J lost 1 base, with 14 bases between them. CDR3 length equals 16 residues. CDR3 DNA sequence: TGTGCCAGCAGTTTAGCTGTGTCGAACACCCAAGAGACCCAGTACTTC. Its translation is CASSLAVSNTQETQYF.

J is TRBJ2-7 and V is TRBV15, with 10 bases matching TRBD1. J gave up 6 bases and V 6 bases, and 8 bases lay outside the gene matches. CDR3 length: 14 residues. Germline V gene data show CDR1 as LNHNV and CDR2 as YYDKDF (reference sequence). CDR3 region: CATSFATGGAEQYF. The CDR3, as DNA: TGTGCCACCAGTTTTGCGACAGGGGGCGCCGAGCAGTACTTC. The full variable domain, completed using reference TRBV15 and TRBJ2-7, is DAMVIQNPRYQVTQFGKPVTLSCSQTLNHNVMYWYQQKSSQAPKLLFHYYDKDFNNEADTPDNFQSRRPNTSFCFLDIRSPGLGDTAMYLCATSFATGGAEQYFGPGTRLTVT.

The chain is built from TRBV7-8 and TRBJ2-7, with D uncertain. V lost 5 bases to trimming and J lost 1 base, with 9 bases between them. In germline, CDR1 is SGHVS, CDR2 FQNEAQ. The CDR3 spans 13 residues. Here the CDR3 reads CASSLYQSYEQYF. Here the CDR3 DNA reads TGTGCCAGCAGCCTTTACCAGTCCTACGAGCAGTACTTC.

The gene calls are TRBV9 and TRBJ1-2, with D possibly TRBD1 on 5 matching bases. The CDR3 is made up of 15 amino acids. The germline V gene encodes CDR1 SGDLS and CDR2 YYNGEE. With 2 bases removed from V and 3 bases from J, the gap between germline ends came to 14 bases. The CDR3 nucleotides read TGTGCCAGCAGCGTGGGGGGGAGAGCCGACTATGGCTACACCTTC. Its protein product is CASSVGGRADYGYTF.

CDR3 sequence reads: CASSAVGSSYEQYF. The DNA of the CDR3 is TGTGCCAGCAGCGCTGTGGGAAGCTCCTACGAGCAGTACTTC. The genes are TRBV7-8 and TRBJ2-7; D is uncertain. This CDR3 spans 14 amino acids. Germline values: CDR1 SGHVS, CDR2 FQNEAQ. Trimming removed 5 bases at V and 0 bases at J, with 11 bases between.

The chain employs TRBV7-9 and TRBJ2-7; 13 nucleotides agree with TRBD2. V trimming: 6 bases; J trimming: 4 bases; junction bases outside the gene matches: 3. There are 14 residues in the CDR3. CDR1 and CDR2 (germline): SEHNR, FQNEAQ (reference sequence). CDR3 in DNA: TGTGCCAGCAGTATGACTAGCGGGAGGTACGAGCAGTACTTC. Translation: CASSMTSGRYEQYF.

The chain carries TRBV4-2 and TRBJ2-7; 7 bases are a match to TRBD2. The germline V gene has CDR1 LGHNA and CDR2 YNFKEQ. The CDR3 spans 11 residues. The J segment lost 7 bases and the V segment lost 5 bases, leaving 2 bases of the junction unmatched. The CDR3 loop reads CASSDGGEQYF. The CDR3, as DNA: TGTGCCAGCAGCGACGGGGGGGAGCAGTACTTC.

The chain links TRBV28 to TRBJ2-1; perhaps D is TRBD1 or TRBD2 (5 bases each). Germline CDR1 and CDR2: MDHEN and SYDVKM. The germline V and J ends were trimmed by 1 base and 6 bases, with 19 bases remaining between them. This CDR3 has 17 residues. CDR3 coding DNA: TGTGCCAGCAGTTTATTGAGAGGGACCACTCCACTCAATGAGCAGTTCTTC. Translation gives CASSLLRGTTPLNEQFF.

On this clone itself: This sample includes further DNA sequences coding for the same CDR3. V and J are TRBV19 and TRBJ2-1; D gene uncertain. V was pared by 2 bases and J by 4 bases, with 6 bases between. This CDR3 has 13 residues. Germline V lookup: CDR1 LNHDA, CDR2 SQIVND (reference sequence). CDR3 region: CASSISGYNEQFF. For the CDR3, the DNA is TGTGCCAGTAGTATATCTGGTTACAATGAGCAGTTCTTC.

V gene TRBV2 combines with J gene TRBJ2-4; TRBD2 agrees at 8 bases. The CDR3 loop spans 15 amino acids. J lost 7 bases, V lost 6 bases, and 11 bases had no gene match. Germline V gene sequence: CDR1 SNHLY, CDR2 FYNNEI. CDR3 nucleotides: TGTGCCAGCAGGGAGACCACCGGGGGGGCGAACATTCAGTACTTC. It specifies CASRETTGGANIQYF.

The chain recombines TRBV5-8 with TRBJ1-2, with 10 bases matching TRBD1. Germline CDR1 SGHTS, CDR2 YDEGEE. This CDR3 contains 14 residues. With V trimmed by 5 bases and J by 7 bases, 8 bases remained unmatched. The CDR3, as DNA: TGTGCCAGCAGGCTCGGGACAGGGGAATCTGGCTACACCTTC. Translation: CASRLGTGESGYTF.

The chain carries TRBV19 and TRBJ2-7; D gene unclear. The CDR3 totals 12 residues. Trimming took 9 bases from V and 2 from J, leaving 11 bases between them. CDR1 and CDR2 from the germline V gene are LNHDA and SQIVND (reference sequence). The CDR3 DNA is TGTGCCAGCCGGACGGATACCTACGAGCAGTACTTC. Translated: CASRTDTYEQYF.

The CDR3 loop is CASSLKTSGYTDTQYF. CDR3 DNA sequence: TGTGCCAGCAGTCTCAAGACTAGCGGGTACACAGATACGCAGTATTTT. The chain combines TRBV27 with TRBJ2-3; 10 nucleotides agree with TRBD2. The CDR3 runs to 16 residues. V lost 5 bases to trimming and J lost 2 bases; unmatched junction nucleotides: 7. CDR1 and CDR2 from the germline V gene are MNHEY and SMNVEV (reference sequence).

This clone was seen a single time. The chain joins TRBV30 to TRBJ2-5; no clear D. The assigned J gene may be wrong: the sequence end matches TRBJ2-7 better. CDR3 length: 12 residues. CDR1 is GTSNPN, CDR2 SVGIG, per germline (reference sequence). CDR3 DNA sequence: TGTGCCTGGAGGGCACAGACCTACGAGCAGTACTTC. Translating gives CAWRAQTYEQYF.

The V and J genes are TRBV7-9 and TRBJ2-1; TRBD2 is a possible D gene (6 bases). The CDR3 loop spans 16 amino acids. Germline CDR1 is SEHNR and CDR2 is FQNEAQ (reference sequence). Trimming shortened V by 5 bases and J by 7 bases, and 21 bases separated the two germline ends. DNA of the CDR3: TGTGCCAGCAGCCCGATCACTAGGGGCGCGGGAAATGAGCAGTTCTTC. Its protein product is CASSPITRGAGNEQFF.

With regard to this clone: Germline is not matched at one junction end, which may reflect a read error. This sequence joins TRBV5-1 and TRBJ2-1, with 15 nucleotides matching TRBD2. The CDR3 totals 15 residues. CDR1 is SGHRS and CDR2 is YFSETQ in the germline V gene. CDR3 DNA: TGCGCCAGCAGGTTGGGACTAGCGGGAGGTTTTGAGCAGTTCTTC. Its protein is CASRLGLAGGFEQFF.

This clone was seen once. This same CDR3 is encoded by further DNA sequences in the sample. The V gene is TRBV14, the J gene TRBJ1-1, with D perhaps matching TRBD1 (5 bases). V gave up 3 bases and J gave up 8 bases, with 13 bases separating them. In germline, CDR1 is SGHDN, CDR2 FVKESK. The CDR3 totals 13 residues. Written as DNA, the CDR3 is TGTGCCAGCAGCCAGGGACTCGGCGCCGAAGCTTTCTTT. Encoded protein: CASSQGLGAEAFF.

The V gene is TRBV6-1, the J gene TRBJ2-3, with D possibly being TRBD1 (5 bases). Germline CDR1 and CDR2: MNHNS and SASEGT. The ends were cut back, 7 bases at V and 3 bases at J, with 14 bases in the middle. The CDR3 runs 14 residues. This CDR3 reads CASTTQGRTDTQYF. CDR3 nucleotides: TGTGCCAGCACTACCCAGGGAAGGACAGATACGCAGTATTTT.

This chain connects TRBV27 to TRBJ1-4; no firm D call. This CDR3 is 16 amino acids long. Germline loops: CDR1 MNHEY, CDR2 SMNVEV (reference sequence). V was pared by 6 bases and J by 0 bases, with 14 bases between. Here the CDR3 DNA reads TGTGCCAGCAGCTTTCGGACTCATGCAACTAATGAAAAACTGTTTTTT. It encodes CASSFRTHATNEKLFF.